Below, 9 T cell receptor beta chains from the same sample are listed, as sequenced in a study of T cells in Graves' hyperthyroidism and ophthalmopathy. From RNA transcripts, TCR beta CDR3 regions were amplified. HTBI primers were the set used in a first-round RT-PCR of the TCR CDR3. TCRdb ran MiXCR on the multiplex PCR reads and lists one entry per CDR3 protein. The table lists around 300,000 distinct CDR3 sequences, approximately 26% of them singletons. The material sequenced was blood. The source is a middle-aged man with Graves' hyperthyroidism that later progressed to Graves' ophthalmopathy.

Here the CDR3 DNA reads TGCAGTGCCCCTAGAGGTATTGGCGGACACACTGAAGCTTTCTTT. Translation gives CSAPRGIGGHTEAFF. This chain connects TRBV20-1 to TRBJ1-1; D gene uncertain. Trimming cost V 6 bases and J 3 bases, with 20 bases left between them. Germline V lookup: CDR1 DFQATT, CDR2 SNEGSKA (reference sequence). This CDR3 region has 15 residues.

This clonotype was observed many times. The V call is TRBV5-1, the J call TRBJ1-2; 8 bases map to TRBD1. J was trimmed by 4 bases and V by 4 bases; bases with no gene match: 6. CDR1 is SGHRS, CDR2 YFSETQ, per germline. This CDR3 has 14 amino acids. The CDR3 nucleotides read TGCGCCAGCAGCGACGCCGGGACAGGCTATGGCTACACCTTC. Protein sequence: CASSDAGTGYGYTF.

This clonotype was counted ten times or more. The chain joins TRBV12-5 to TRBJ2-4; D not resolved. The germline gives CDR1 LGHNT, CDR2 FRNRAP. The CDR3 consists of 14 residues. Trimming pared 3 bases from V and 0 bases from J, leaving 6 bases between. CDR3 region: CASGFRRAKNIQYF. The CDR3 DNA reads as TGTGCTAGTGGTTTTCGTAGAGCCAAAAACATTCAGTACTTC.

The chain has TRBV6-2 or TRBV6-3 and TRBJ2-7, with D maybe TRBD2 (5 bases). The CDR3 totals 13 residues. Deletions cut 7 bases from V and 2 bases from J, with 12 bases between. Germline CDR1 is MNHEY and CDR2 is SVGEGT. The CDR3 region is CASIAFGTYEQYF. As DNA, the CDR3 is TGTGCCAGCATCGCCTTCGGGACCTACGAGCAGTACTTC.

This clonotype was picked up many times. The chain employs TRBV25-1 and TRBJ2-7, with D possibly matching TRBD2 (7 bases). Deletions cut 1 base from V and 5 bases from J, with 15 bases between. The CDR3 extends over 15 amino acids. Per the germline V gene, CDR1 is MGHDK and CDR2 is SYGVNS. The CDR3 reads CASSEFQTGRDEQYF. In DNA, the CDR3 is TGTGCCAGCAGTGAATTCCAAACAGGGAGGGACGAGCAGTACTTC.

This clonotype was picked up many times. This sequence joins TRBV3-1 and TRBJ2-4; 8 bases map to TRBD1. V shed 2 bases and J 6 bases; nucleotides not matched to a gene: 6. Germline values: CDR1 LGHDT, CDR2 YNNKEL (reference sequence). This CDR3 comprises 15 residues. This chain's CDR3 is CASSQPTTGANIQYF. The CDR3, as DNA: TGTGCCAGCAGCCAACCGACGACAGGGGCAAACATTCAGTACTTC.

In its sample, this clonotype was seen many times. The chain recombines TRBV10-3 with TRBJ2-7; TRBD1 matches at 9 bases. With 2 bases clipped from V and 4 bases from J, the junction kept 3 bases outside the gene matches. CDR1 ENHRY and CDR2 SYGVKD come from the germline V gene. The CDR3 is 14 residues long. The CDR3, as DNA: TGTGCCATCAGTGAGACAGGGGGCGAGTACGAGCAGTACTTC. Amino acid sequence: CAISETGGEYEQYF.

The sample holds many counts of this clonotype. The CDR3 bases are TGCAGCGTTCTCGGGACAGGGGCTGGAAACACCATATATTTT. Translating it yields CSVLGTGAGNTIYF. V is TRBV29-1 and J is TRBJ1-3; TRBD1 matches at 10 bases. Germline CDR1 and CDR2: SQVTM and ANQGSEA. J was trimmed by 2 bases and V by 5 bases; bases with no gene match: 3. This CDR3 has 14 residues. Variable domain in full (rest from reference TRBV29-1 and TRBJ1-3): SAVISQKPSRDICQRGTSLTIQCQVDSQVTMMFWYRQQPGQSLTLIATANQGSEATYESGFVIDKFPISRPNLTFSTLTVSNMSPEDSSIYLCSVLGTGAGNTIYFGEGSWLTVV.

This clonotype was recorded at least ten times. CDR3 sequence reads: CSAREPGQGNYGYTF. DNA for the CDR3: TGCAGTGCTAGAGAACCGGGACAGGGGAACTATGGCTACACCTTC. The chain links TRBV20-1 to TRBJ1-2; 10 positions agree with TRBD1. Germline values: CDR1 DFQATT, CDR2 SNEGSKA (reference sequence). The V segment lost 0 bases and the J segment 2 bases; nucleotides outside the gene matches: 3. The length of the CDR3 is 15 residues.